This TCR beta chain was captured in a study of T cell repertoires in aging, cancer and after chemotherapy. Study at large: Repeat sampling of healthy donors over several months to years showed clear clonal overlap. Findings and limits, study-wide: Loss of evenness, beyond lost richness, contributed to age-related TCR diversity decline in cancer patients. Untreated cancer patients had significantly lower blood TCR diversity than age-matched healthy donors.

Amplification of TCR beta used genomic DNA extracted from peripheral blood. With respect to this clonotype: What it binds is unknown.

Rearranged V-D-J TRB sequences were amplified with a mixed TRB-A/B primer pool. TCRdb re-called the multiplex PCR reads through MiXCR, storing one row per CDR3 protein. The table lists 13,000 or so distinct CDR3 sequences, about a quarter of them singletons. Sample: blood. This sequence originates from a human donor in good health.

The CDR3 spells CASGLATGGTEAFF. The CDR3 DNA reads TGTGCTAGTGGTTTGGCCACAGGGGGCACTGAAGCTTTCTTT. The chain is built from TRBV12-5 and TRBJ1-1; 8 positions match TRBD1. J lost 4 bases, V lost 1 base, and 2 bases had no gene match. From germline, CDR1 is LGHNT and CDR2 FRNRAP. CDR3 length: 14 amino acids. Using reference TRBV12-5 and TRBJ1-1 for the parts outside the CDR3, the full variable domain is DARVTQTPRHKVTEMGQEVTMRCQPILGHNTVFWYRQTMMQGLELLAYFRNRAPLDDSGMPKDRFSAEMPDATLATLKIQPSEPRDSAVYFCASGLATGGTEAFFGQGTRLTVV.